This paragraph reports one TCR beta chain. The antigen is unknown. The sample belongs to a study of cytomegalovirus exposure and HLA in healthy donors. This CDR3 spans 15 amino acids. Germline V gene lookup returns CDR1 MGHDK and CDR2 SYGVNS. Trimming removed 1 base at V and 5 bases at J, with 14 bases between. Study-wide findings and caveats: CMV antigen specificity of a few CMV-associated chains was confirmed in vitro.

The assay was immunoSEQ multiplex PCR, and TCRdb's table has in-frame clones only and misses some. The sample has 80,000 to 95,000 clones, approximately 96% seen once. Material for sequencing was PBMCs. The source is a woman under 30 in good health and CMV-seronegative. The chain has TRBV25-1 and TRBJ2-5; D unclear. CDR3 DNA: TGTGCCAGCAGTGAATTCCCCAGTCCTTTGGAGACCCAGTACTTC. Protein: CASSEFPSPLETQYF.